This T cell receptor (beta chain) was recorded in a study of T cell changes during pregnancy in multiple sclerosis. This CDR3 has 16 residues. Looked up from germline, CDR1 is GTSNPN and CDR2 is SVGIG (reference sequence). V was clipped by 0 bases and J by 2 bases, with 13 bases between them. Produced via immunoSEQ multiplex PCR; TCRdb's table is partial and in-frame only. The sample holds tens of thousands of clones, around 90% seen once. The sequence derives from a female donor with multiple sclerosis, enrolled in a pregnancy study. The sequences come from peripheral blood, collected in the second trimester of pregnancy. The chain links TRBV30 to TRBJ2-2, with D perhaps TRBD2 (6 bases). Written as DNA, the CDR3 is TGTGCCTGGAGTGTCTGGGGCGGGACTAACACCGGGGAGCTGTTTTTT. It yields the protein CAWSVWGGTNTGELFF. The full variable domain, completed using reference TRBV30 and TRBJ2-2, is SQTIHQWPATLVQPVGSPLSLECTVEGTSNPNLYWYRQAAGRGLQLLFYSVGIGQISSEVPQNLSASRPQDRQFILSSKKLLLSDSGFYLCAWSVWGGTNTGELFFGEGSRLTVL.